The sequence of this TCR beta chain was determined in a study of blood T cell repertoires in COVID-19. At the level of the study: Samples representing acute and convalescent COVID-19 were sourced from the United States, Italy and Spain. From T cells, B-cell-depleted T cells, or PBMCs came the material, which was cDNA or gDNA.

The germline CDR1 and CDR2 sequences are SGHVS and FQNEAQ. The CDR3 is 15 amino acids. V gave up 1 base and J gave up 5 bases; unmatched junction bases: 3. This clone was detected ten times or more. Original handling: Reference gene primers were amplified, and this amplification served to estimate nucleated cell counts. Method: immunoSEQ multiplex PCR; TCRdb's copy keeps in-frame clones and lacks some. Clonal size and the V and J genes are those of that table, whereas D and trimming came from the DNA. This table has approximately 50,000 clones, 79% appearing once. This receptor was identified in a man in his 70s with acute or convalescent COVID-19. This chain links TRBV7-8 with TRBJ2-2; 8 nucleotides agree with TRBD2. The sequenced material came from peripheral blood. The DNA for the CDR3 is TGTGCCAGCAGCTTAGAAGCTAGCGGGACCGGGGAGCTGTTTTTT. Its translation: CASSLEASGTGELFF. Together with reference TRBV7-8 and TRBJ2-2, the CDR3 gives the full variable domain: GAGVSQSPRYKVAKRGQDVALRCDPISGHVSLFWYQQALGQGPEFLTYFQNEAQLDKSGLPSDRFFAERPEGSVSTLKIQRTQQEDSAVYLCASSLEASGTGELFFGEGSRLTVL.